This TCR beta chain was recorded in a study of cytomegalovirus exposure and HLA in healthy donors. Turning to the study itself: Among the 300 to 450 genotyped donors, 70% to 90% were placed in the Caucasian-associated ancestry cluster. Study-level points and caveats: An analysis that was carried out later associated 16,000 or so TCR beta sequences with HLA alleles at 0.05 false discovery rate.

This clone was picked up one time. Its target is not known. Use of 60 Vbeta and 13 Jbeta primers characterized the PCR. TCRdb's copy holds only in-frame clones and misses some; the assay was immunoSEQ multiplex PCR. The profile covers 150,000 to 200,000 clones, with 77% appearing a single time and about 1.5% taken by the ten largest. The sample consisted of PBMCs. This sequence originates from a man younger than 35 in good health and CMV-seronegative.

CDR3 coding DNA: TGTGCCAGCAGCCCCGCCGGGACAGGGGGCAGCTACGAGCAGTACTTC. This encodes CASSPAGTGGSYEQYF. V usage is TRBV9 and J usage is TRBJ2-7; TRBD1 matches at 12 bases. Germline loops: CDR1 SGDLS, CDR2 YYNGEE. The CDR3 loop spans 16 amino acids. With 4 bases clipped from V and 3 bases from J, the junction kept 8 bases outside the gene matches. The whole variable domain, remainder taken from reference TRBV9 and TRBJ2-7, is DSGVTQTPKHLITATGQRVTLRCSPRSGDLSVYWYQQSLDQGLQFLIQYYNGEERAKGNILERFSAQQFPDLHSELNLSSLELGDSALYFCASSPAGTGGSYEQYFGPGTRLTVT.